The subject of this entry is one TCR beta chain. As yet, its antigen is unknown. The germline gives CDR1 GTSNPN, CDR2 SVGIG (reference sequence). This CDR3 comprises 12 residues. V was pared by 4 bases and J by 8 bases, with 11 bases between. The data were taken from a study of T cell repertoires in cytomegalovirus infection. At the level of the study: It was the public TCR beta signatures that indicated both CMV infection and matching HLA type. Points from the study as a whole: HLA-C-restricted, CMV-specific TCR beta clonotypes were dominant ex vivo. Adding up the frequency of public TCR beta families identified people who carried CMV plus the relevant HLA.

TCRdb reprocessed the reads via MiXCR and lists one record per CDR3 protein. The table lists hundreds of thousands of distinct CDR3 sequences, 30% to 40% of them singletons, with 17% in the top ten. The sample here was cultured PBMCs, taken from culture after CMV antigen stimulation. The chain employs TRBV30 and TRBJ1-4; D is undetermined. This receptor was taken from a human donor in good health (CMV status not recorded). Some clones in this sample may be carry-over from other donors' samples. The CDR3 nucleotides are TGTGCCTGGACCTCATCGGAGGAAAAACTGTTTTTT. Translating it yields CAWTSSEEKLFF.